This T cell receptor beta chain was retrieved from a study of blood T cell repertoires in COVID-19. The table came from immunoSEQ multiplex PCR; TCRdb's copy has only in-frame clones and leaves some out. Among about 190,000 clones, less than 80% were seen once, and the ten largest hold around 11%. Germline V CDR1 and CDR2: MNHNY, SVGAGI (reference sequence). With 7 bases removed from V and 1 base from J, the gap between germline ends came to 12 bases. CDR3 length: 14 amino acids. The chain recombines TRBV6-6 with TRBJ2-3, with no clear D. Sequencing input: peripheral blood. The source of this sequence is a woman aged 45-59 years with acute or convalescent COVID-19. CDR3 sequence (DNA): TGTGCCAGCACCCCGCCGTTAGGCACAGATACGCAGTATTTT. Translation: CASTPPLGTDTQYF.